Listed below are T cell receptor beta chains from one sample, sequenced in a study of cytomegalovirus exposure and HLA in healthy donors. Profiling relied on immunoSEQ multiplex PCR, and the TCRdb table lists in-frame clones only, not all of them. The data hold 150,000 to 200,000 clones, with 75% to 80% observed a single time. The sequencing input was PBMCs. These receptors all come from a man aged 50 to 60 in good health and CMV-seropositive. Both conserved end residues are part of each CDR3. D genes are given only for firm matches. Rows may omit the clone size; those that give it use once, few, many or a size class.

abundance	v_gene	d_gene	j_gene	CDR3nt	CDR3aa
.	TRBV4-2	TRBD1	TRBJ2-7	TGTGCCAGCAGCCAAGCCCGGGACAGGGGATCCTACGAGCAGTACTTC	CASSQARDRGSYEQYF
.	TRBV7-2	TRBD1	TRBJ1-6	TGTGCCAGCAGCTCAACAGGGGACGTCTCCCCCCTCCACTTT	CASSSTGDVSPLHF
.	TRBV5-1	.	TRBJ1-1	TGCGCCAGCAGCCCCCGCGGGGACTCTGAAGCTTTCTTT	CASSPRGDSEAFF
.	TRBV19	.	TRBJ2-6	TGTGCCAGTAGTATAGGCCTCCTGACGGGGGTGAACTCTGGGGCCAACGTCCTGACTTTC	CASSIGLLTGVNSGANVLTF
.	TRBV7-6	.	TRBJ1-4	TGTGCCAGCAGCCAGACAGTGGCTGAAAAACTGTTTTTT	CASSQTVAEKLFF
once	TRBV7-9	TRBD1	TRBJ1-1	TGTTCCAGCAGCTTCCTTAGGATGACAGGGGAGGGAACTGAAGCTTTCTTT	CSSSFLRMTGEGTEAFF
.	TRBV5-1	.	TRBJ2-1	TGCGCCAGCAGCCCTGAGGGAAGGGCCTACAATGAGCAGTTCTTC	CASSPEGRAYNEQFF
.	TRBV7-2	.	TRBJ2-5	TGTGCCAGCAGCTCCATCCAAGAGACCCAGTACTTC	CASSSIQETQYF
.	TRBV5-1	TRBD1	TRBJ2-3	TGCGCCAGCAGCGCGGGACAGGGTTTCACAGATACGCAGTATTTT	CASSAGQGFTDTQYF
.	TRBV5-1	TRBD2	TRBJ2-5	TGCGCCAGCAGCTCTAGCGGGGGGAATGGGGAGACCCAGTACTTC	CASSSSGGNGETQYF
.	TRBV19	.	TRBJ1-2	TGTGCCAGTAGTATTGGAAGTGGCTCGGGTTCTTACTATGGCTACACCTTC	CASSIGSGSGSYYGYTF
.	TRBV5-5	TRBD1	TRBJ1-5	TGTGCCAGCAGCTTGGCGACAGGGGGCAATCAGCCCCAGCATTTT	CASSLATGGNQPQHF
.	TRBV5-6	TRBD1	TRBJ2-5	TGTGCCAGCAGTTCCTCCTCGGGACAGGGGGCTTCTTGGGAGACCCAGTACTTC	CASSSSSGQGASWETQYF
.	TRBV6-1	.	TRBJ1-1	TGTGCCAGCAGTGGAAACGTTAACCGAGGCACTGAAGCTTTCTTT	CASSGNVNRGTEAFF
once	TRBV19	.	TRBJ1-1	TGTGCCAGTAGTATCCTCGGGGTTTCGGACACTGAAGCTTTCTTT	CASSILGVSDTEAFF
few	TRBV19	TRBD1	TRBJ1-4	TGTGCCAGTAGTGTCCGTCAAACAGGGGGCGGAAATGAAAAACTGTTTTTT	CASSVRQTGGGNEKLFF
.	TRBV16	.	TRBJ2-7	TGTGCCAGCAGCCAATCGCGGGCAAACGAGCAGTACTTC	CASSQSRANEQYF
.	TRBV4-1	TRBD1	TRBJ2-7	TGCGCCAGCAGCCAGGGGACAGGGGGCGATTACGAGCAGTACTTC	CASSQGTGGDYEQYF
.	TRBV2	TRBD1	TRBJ2-7	TGTGCCAGCAGTGACACAGGGGGAGCCTACGAGCAGTACTTC	CASSDTGGAYEQYF
.	TRBV7-2	.	TRBJ2-1	TGTGCCAGCAGCTTAGCTCCAGCGGCAAGCTCCTACAATGAGCAGTTCTTC	CASSLAPAASSYNEQFF
.	TRBV7-2	.	TRBJ1-1	TGTGCCAGCAGTTCCCTTCGGAGAGGCAGGGCAATAAACACTGAAGCTTTCTTT	CASSSLRRGRAINTEAFF
.	TRBV7-9	.	TRBJ2-7	TGTGCCAGCAGCACGGGATTTACCTACGAGCAGTACTTC	CASSTGFTYEQYF
.	TRBV5-6	.	TRBJ2-5	TGTGCCAGCAGGCGCGAACAGGGAATGGAGGAGACCCAGTACTTC	CASRREQGMEETQYF
few	TRBV2	TRBD2	TRBJ2-1	TGTGCCAGCAGCGGACTAGCAATTGAGCAGTTCTTC	CASSGLAIEQFF
.	TRBV27	TRBD1	TRBJ2-1	TGTGCCAGCCGGGACAGTAACTCCTACAATGAGCAGTTCTTC	CASRDSNSYNEQFF
.	TRBV5-1	.	TRBJ1-4	TGCGCCAGCAGCTTGGACCCCGGGACTGATGAAAAACTGTTTTTT	CASSLDPGTDEKLFF
.	TRBV6-6	.	TRBJ1-4	TGTGCCAGCAGTGGACACGCGGGGGGCTTGAGTGAAAAACTGTTTTTT	CASSGHAGGLSEKLFF
.	TRBV7-2	.	TRBJ1-2	TGTGCCAGCAGCTTAGGTCCAGGGGCAAATGGCTACACCTTC	CASSLGPGANGYTF
.	TRBV2	TRBD1	TRBJ1-2	TGTGCCAGCAGTGAACAGGGGGACTATGGCTACACCTTC	CASSEQGDYGYTF
.	TRBV19	.	TRBJ2-1	TGTGCCAGTAGTCGTACAGGGCTCCTGGGGGATGAGCAGTTCTTC	CASSRTGLLGDEQFF
.	TRBV4-2	.	TRBJ1-2	TGTGCCAGCAGCCAGCAGGCGTACGGCTACACCTTC	CASSQQAYGYTF
.	TRBV29-1	.	TRBJ1-1	TGCAGCGTTGAAACAGACGGCCTTGAAGCTTTCTTT	CSVETDGLEAFF
.	TRBV6-5	TRBD1	TRBJ1-1	TGTGCCAGCAGACGGGACAGGTTCAGTGGGACTGAAGCTTTCTTT	CASRRDRFSGTEAFF
.	TRBV7-9	TRBD2	TRBJ2-2	TGTGCCAGCAGCTTAAGGCGGGGGGACACCGGGGAGCTGTTTTTT	CASSLRRGDTGELFF
.	TRBV10-2	.	TRBJ1-5	TGCGCCAGCAGTGAGCCAGCGAATCAGCCCCAGCATTTT	CASSEPANQPQHF
.	TRBV28	.	TRBJ2-6	TGTGCCAGCAATCGTCCCTCTGGGGCCAACGTCCTGACTTTC	CASNRPSGANVLTF
.	TRBV7-2	TRBD2	TRBJ2-7	TGTGCCAGCAGCTTGATCGCGGGAGCCTACGAGCAGTACTTC	CASSLIAGAYEQYF
few	TRBV7-3	.	TRBJ2-1	TGTGCCAGCAGCTTAAGGTCCGGGTCCTCCTACAATGAGCAGTTCTTC	CASSLRSGSSYNEQFF
.	TRBV7-2	TRBD1	TRBJ2-7	TGTGCCAGCAGCCCTCGGACAGGGGTAGACGAGCAGTACTTC	CASSPRTGVDEQYF